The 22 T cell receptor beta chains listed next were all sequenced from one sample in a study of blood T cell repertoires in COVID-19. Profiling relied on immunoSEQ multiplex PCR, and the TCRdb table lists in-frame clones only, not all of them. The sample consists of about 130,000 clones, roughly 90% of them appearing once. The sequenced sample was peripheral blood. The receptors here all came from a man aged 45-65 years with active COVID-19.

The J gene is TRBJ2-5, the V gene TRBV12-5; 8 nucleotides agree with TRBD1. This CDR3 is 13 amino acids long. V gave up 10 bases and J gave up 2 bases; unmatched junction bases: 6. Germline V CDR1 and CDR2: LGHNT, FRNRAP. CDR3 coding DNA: TGTGCTACGTCCCGGGACAGGCAAGAGACCCAGTACTTC. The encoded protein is CATSRDRQETQYF.

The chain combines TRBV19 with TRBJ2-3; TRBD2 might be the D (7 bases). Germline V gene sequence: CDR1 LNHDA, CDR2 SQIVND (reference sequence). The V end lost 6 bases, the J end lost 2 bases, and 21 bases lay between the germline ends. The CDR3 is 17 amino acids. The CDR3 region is CASSPGAGARNTDTQYF. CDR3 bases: TGTGCCAGTAGCCCAGGTGCGGGGGCGCGCAACACAGATACGCAGTATTTT.

The CDR3: CASSQNRTSGRPGANVLTF. The CDR3 DNA reads TGCGCCAGCAGCCAGAATAGGACTAGCGGGAGGCCTGGGGCCAACGTCCTGACTTTC. This sequence joins TRBV4-1 and TRBJ2-6; 14 nucleotides align to TRBD2. With V trimmed by 3 bases and J by 2 bases, 6 bases remained unmatched. The CDR3 is made up of 19 amino acids. The germline V gene encodes CDR1 MGHRA and CDR2 YSYEKL.

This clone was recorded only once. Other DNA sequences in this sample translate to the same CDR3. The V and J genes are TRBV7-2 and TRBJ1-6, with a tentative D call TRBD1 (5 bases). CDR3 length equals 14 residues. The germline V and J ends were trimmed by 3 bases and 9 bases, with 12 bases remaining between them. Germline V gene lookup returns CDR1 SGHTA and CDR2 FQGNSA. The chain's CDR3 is CASSFTGQTSPLHF. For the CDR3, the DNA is TGTGCCAGCAGCTTTACCGGACAAACTTCACCCCTCCACTTT. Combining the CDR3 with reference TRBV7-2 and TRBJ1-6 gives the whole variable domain GAGVSQSPSNKVTEKGKDVELRCDPISGHTALYWYRQSLGQGLEFLIYFQGNSAPDKSGLPSDRFSAERTGGSVSTLTIQRTQQEDSAVYLCASSFTGQTSPLHFGNGTRLTVT.

CDR3 amino acids: CSASPGQWNTEAFF. CDR3 DNA sequence: TGCAGTGCTAGTCCGGGACAGTGGAACACTGAAGCTTTCTTT. The chain joins TRBV20-1 to TRBJ1-1, with 7 bases aligning to TRBD1. This CDR3 region has 14 residues. The germline V gene encodes CDR1 DFQATT and CDR2 SNEGSKA (reference sequence). The ends lost 3 bases at V and 1 base at J; junction bases unmatched: 5.

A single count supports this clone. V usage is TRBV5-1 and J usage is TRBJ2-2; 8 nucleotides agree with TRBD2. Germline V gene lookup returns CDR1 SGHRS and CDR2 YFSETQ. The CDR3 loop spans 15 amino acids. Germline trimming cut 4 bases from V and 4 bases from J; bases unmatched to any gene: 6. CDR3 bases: TGCGCCAGCAGCAGAGCGGGGGCATCCACCGGGGAGCTGTTTTTT. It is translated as CASSRAGASTGELFF.

CDR3 in DNA: TGTGCCAGCAGTTACTCGGCGGGAGAGACCCAGTACTTC. Encoded protein: CASSYSAGETQYF. The V and J genes are TRBV6-5 and TRBJ2-5, with a weak D call TRBD2 (5 bases). Germline CDR1 reads MNHEY; CDR2 reads SVGAGI. Trimming took 0 bases from V and 4 from J, leaving 6 bases between them. The CDR3 is 13 amino acids.

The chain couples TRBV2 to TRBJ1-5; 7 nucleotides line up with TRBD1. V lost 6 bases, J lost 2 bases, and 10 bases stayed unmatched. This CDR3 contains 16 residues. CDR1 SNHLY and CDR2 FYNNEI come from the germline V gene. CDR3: CASSRQGPVGNQPQHF. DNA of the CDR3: TGTGCCAGCAGCCGACAGGGACCGGTTGGCAATCAGCCCCAGCATTTT.

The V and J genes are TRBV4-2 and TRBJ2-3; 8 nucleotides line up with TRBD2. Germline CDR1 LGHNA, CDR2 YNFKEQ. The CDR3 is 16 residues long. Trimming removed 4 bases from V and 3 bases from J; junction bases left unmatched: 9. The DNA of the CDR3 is TGTGCCAGCAGCCTCCACGGGACGGGAGGGACAGATACGCAGTATTTT. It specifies CASSLHGTGGTDTQYF.

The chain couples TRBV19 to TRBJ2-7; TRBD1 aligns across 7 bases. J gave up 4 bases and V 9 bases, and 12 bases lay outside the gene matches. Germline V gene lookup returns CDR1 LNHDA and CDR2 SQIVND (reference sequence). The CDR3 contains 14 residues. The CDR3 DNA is TGTGCCAGCCTCGGGCAAGGGGGCGATTACGAGCAGTACTTC. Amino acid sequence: CASLGQGGDYEQYF.

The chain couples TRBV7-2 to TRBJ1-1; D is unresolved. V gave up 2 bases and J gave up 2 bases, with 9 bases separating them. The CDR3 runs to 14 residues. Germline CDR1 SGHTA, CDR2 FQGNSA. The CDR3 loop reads CASSLTQSNTEAFF. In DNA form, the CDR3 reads TGTGCCAGCAGCTTAACACAGAGCAACACTGAAGCTTTCTTT.

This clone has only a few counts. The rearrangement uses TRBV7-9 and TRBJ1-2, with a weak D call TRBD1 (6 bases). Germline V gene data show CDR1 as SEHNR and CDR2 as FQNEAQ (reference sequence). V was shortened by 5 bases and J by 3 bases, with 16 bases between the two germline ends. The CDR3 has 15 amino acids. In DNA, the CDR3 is TGTGCCAGCAGCCCAGAGTACAGGGTGGACTATGGCTACACCTTC. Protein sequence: CASSPEYRVDYGYTF.

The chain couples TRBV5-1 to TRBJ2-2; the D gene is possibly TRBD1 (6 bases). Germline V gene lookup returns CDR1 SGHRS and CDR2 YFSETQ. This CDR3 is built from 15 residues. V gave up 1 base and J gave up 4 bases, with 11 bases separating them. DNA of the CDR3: TGCGCCAGCAGCTTGCAGGGGATGGGCACCGGGGAGCTGTTTTTT. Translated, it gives CASSLQGMGTGELFF.

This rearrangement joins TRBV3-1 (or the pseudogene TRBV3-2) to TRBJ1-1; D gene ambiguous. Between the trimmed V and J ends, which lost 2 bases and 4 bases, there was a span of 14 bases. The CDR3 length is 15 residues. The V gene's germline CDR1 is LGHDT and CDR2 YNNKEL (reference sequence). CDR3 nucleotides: TGTGCCAGCAGCCAATGGCAGGTCGGGAGCACTGAAGCTTTCTTT. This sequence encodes CASSQWQVGSTEAFF.

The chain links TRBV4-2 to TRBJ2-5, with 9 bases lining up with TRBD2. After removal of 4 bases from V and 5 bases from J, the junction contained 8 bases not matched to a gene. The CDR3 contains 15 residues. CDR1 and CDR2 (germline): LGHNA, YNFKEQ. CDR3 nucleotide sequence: TGTGCCAGCAGCCGGGCGGGGGGGCGTAGGGAGACCCAGTACTTC. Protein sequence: CASSRAGGRRETQYF.

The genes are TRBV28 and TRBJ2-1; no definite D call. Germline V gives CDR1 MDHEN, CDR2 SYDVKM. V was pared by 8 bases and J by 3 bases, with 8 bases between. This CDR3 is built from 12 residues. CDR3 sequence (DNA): TGTGCCAGCCGCGTCGGCTACAATGAGCAGTTCTTC. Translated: CASRVGYNEQFF.

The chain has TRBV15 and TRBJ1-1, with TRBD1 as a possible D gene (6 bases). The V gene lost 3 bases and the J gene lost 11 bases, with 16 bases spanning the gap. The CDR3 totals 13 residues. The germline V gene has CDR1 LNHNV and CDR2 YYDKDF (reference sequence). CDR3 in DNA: TGTGCCACCAGCAGGTCCCCAGGGACAAAGGCTTTCTTT. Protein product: CATSRSPGTKAFF.

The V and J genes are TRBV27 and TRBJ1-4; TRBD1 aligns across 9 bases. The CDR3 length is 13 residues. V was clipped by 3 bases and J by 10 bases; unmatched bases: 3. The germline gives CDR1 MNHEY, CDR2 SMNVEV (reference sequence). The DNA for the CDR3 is TGTGCCAGCAGTTTCCCGGGACAGGGAAAACTGTTTTTT. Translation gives CASSFPGQGKLFF. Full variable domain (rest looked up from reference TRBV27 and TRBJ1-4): EAQVTQNPRYLITVTGKKLTVTCSQNMNHEYMSWYRQDPGLGLRQIYYSMNVEVTDKGDVPEGYKVSRKEKRNFPLILESPSPNQTSLYFCASSFPGQGKLFFGSGTQLSVL.

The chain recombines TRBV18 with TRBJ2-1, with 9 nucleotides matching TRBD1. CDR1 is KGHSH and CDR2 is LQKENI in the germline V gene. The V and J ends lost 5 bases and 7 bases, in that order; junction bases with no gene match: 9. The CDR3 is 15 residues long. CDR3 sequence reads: CASSDGQGHGNEQFF. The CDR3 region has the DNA TGTGCCAGCTCAGACGGACAGGGGCATGGGAATGAGCAGTTCTTC.

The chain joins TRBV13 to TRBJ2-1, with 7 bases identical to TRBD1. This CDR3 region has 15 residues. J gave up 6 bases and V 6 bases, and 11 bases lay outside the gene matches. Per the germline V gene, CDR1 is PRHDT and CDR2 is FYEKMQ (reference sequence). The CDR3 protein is CASSLQGTLPNEQFF. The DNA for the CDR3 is TGTGCCAGCAGTTTACAGGGGACCCTCCCCAATGAGCAGTTCTTC.

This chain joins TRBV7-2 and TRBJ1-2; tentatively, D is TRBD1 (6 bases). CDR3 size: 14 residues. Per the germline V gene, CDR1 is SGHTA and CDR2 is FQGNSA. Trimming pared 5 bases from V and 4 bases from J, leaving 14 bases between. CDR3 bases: TGTGCCAGCAGCCGCCAGGGGAGTGCCTATGGCTACACCTTC. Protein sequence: CASSRQGSAYGYTF. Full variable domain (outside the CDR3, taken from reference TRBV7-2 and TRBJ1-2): GAGVSQSPSNKVTEKGKDVELRCDPISGHTALYWYRQSLGQGLEFLIYFQGNSAPDKSGLPSDRFSAERTGGSVSTLTIQRTQQEDSAVYLCASSRQGSAYGYTFGSGTRLTVV.

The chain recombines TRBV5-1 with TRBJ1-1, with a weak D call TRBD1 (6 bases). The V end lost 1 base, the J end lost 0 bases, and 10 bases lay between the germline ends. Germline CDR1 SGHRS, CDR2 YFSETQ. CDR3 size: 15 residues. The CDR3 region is CASSLFDRMNTEAFF. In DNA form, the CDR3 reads TGCGCCAGCAGCTTGTTTGACAGGATGAACACTGAAGCTTTCTTT.